The 8 T cell receptor beta chains reported below all come from one sample, sequenced in a study of blood T cell repertoires in COVID-19. TCRdb keeps only in-frame clones here, not all; method: immunoSEQ multiplex PCR. The sample has roughly 56,000 clones, 89% seen once. The sample comprised peripheral blood. All receptors come from a woman aged 55-70 years with COVID-19, enrolled during active disease.

The chain links TRBV19 to TRBJ2-2, with 12 bases identical to TRBD2. The J segment lost 6 bases and the V segment lost 11 bases, leaving 13 bases of the junction unmatched. Germline loops: CDR1 LNHDA, CDR2 SQIVND (reference sequence). CDR3 length equals 16 residues. The CDR3 region has the DNA TGTGCCGCGAGGGGGACTAGCGGGCCGGGGTCCGGGGAGCTGTTTTTT. It encodes CAARGTSGPGSGELFF.

The CDR3 reads CAWSDFTAYEQYF. CDR3 nucleotide sequence: TGTGCCTGGAGTGACTTTACCGCCTACGAGCAGTACTTC. The gene calls are TRBV30 and TRBJ2-7; D is unclear. This CDR3 is built from 13 residues. Germline V gene sequence: CDR1 GTSNPN, CDR2 SVGIG (reference sequence). Trimming took off 1 base at V and 2 bases at J, with 9 bases between the two ends.

The rearrangement links TRBV28 to TRBJ2-7; D gene ambiguous. Germline CDR1 reads MDHEN; CDR2 reads SYDVKM. Trimming took 6 bases from V and 2 from J, leaving 11 bases between them. The length of the CDR3 is 13 residues. The CDR3 loop is CASRRPPTYEQYF. CDR3 nucleotide sequence: TGTGCCAGCAGGAGGCCTCCTACCTACGAGCAGTACTTC. The complete variable domain, with remaining parts taken from reference TRBV28 and TRBJ2-7, reads DVKVTQSSRYLVKRTGEKVFLECVQDMDHENMFWYRQDPGLGLRLIYFSYDVKMKEKGDIPEGYSVSREKKERFSLILESASTNQTSMYLCASRRPPTYEQYFGPGTRLTVT.

The genes are TRBV19 and TRBJ2-7; maybe TRBD2 (6 bases). The V end lost 1 base, the J end lost 4 bases, and 14 bases lay between the germline ends. The CDR3 consists of 15 residues. From germline, CDR1 is LNHDA and CDR2 SQIVND (reference sequence). CDR3 loop: CASSIGMGLDYEQYF. CDR3 coding DNA: TGTGCCAGTAGTATAGGAATGGGACTGGATTACGAGCAGTACTTC.

The V call is TRBV10-3, the J call TRBJ1-1; D not resolved. The CDR3 totals 14 residues. CDR1 is ENHRY and CDR2 is SYGVKD in the germline V gene. V shed 6 bases and J shed 5 bases, with 16 bases lying between them. CDR3 region: CAIRFSGSGTEAFF. The CDR3, as DNA: TGTGCCATCAGGTTCTCGGGGTCGGGAACTGAAGCTTTCTTT.

The rearrangement joins TRBV27 to TRBJ2-2; D perhaps matches TRBD2 (5 bases). Germline CDR1 and CDR2: MNHEY and SMNVEV (reference sequence). Trimming shortened V by 8 bases and J by 5 bases, and 18 bases separated the two germline ends. The CDR3 contains 15 residues. CDR3 coding DNA: TGTGCCAGCGCTAAGGAGCATCGGGGTACCGGGGAGCTGTTTTTT. Its translation is CASAKEHRGTGELFF.

This rearrangement joins TRBV12-3 or TRBV12-4 to TRBJ1-2; 9 positions match TRBD1. The CDR3 runs 13 residues. V gave up 6 bases and J gave up 8 bases; unmatched junction bases: 7. The CDR3 DNA sequence: TGTGCCAGCAGGCTAACAGGGGGCTGGGGCTACACCTTC. The encoded protein is CASRLTGGWGYTF.

The chain combines TRBV21-1 with TRBJ2-1; TRBD2 is the table's D call, not checked against the DNA. TRBV21-1 counts as a pseudogene. The CDR3 spans 16 residues. For the CDR3, the DNA is TGTGCCAGCAGCTACGGCGGGGACGGACGATACAATGAGCAGTTCTTC. It yields the protein CASSYGGDGRYNEQFF.